This is a list of T cell receptor beta chains from one sample in a study of shared clonotypes between healthy human individuals. Measured with immunoSEQ multiplex PCR; TCRdb has only the in-frame clones, and not every one. The table includes just over 2,000,000 clones, 95% detected once. Sequenced material: naive CD4+ T cells sorted from blood. The receptors shown here come from a man aged 18 to 29 in good health. Each CDR3 is given with its conserved first and last residue. A D gene is named only where the DNA matches it firmly.

d_gene: NA; v_gene: TRBV5-1; j_gene: TRBJ1-4; CDR3nt: TGCGCCAGCAGCTTGGAAGTTGCAACTAATGAAAAACTGTTTTTT; CDR3aa: CASSLEVATNEKLFF
d_gene: NA; v_gene: TRBV4-2; j_gene: TRBJ2-2; CDR3nt: TGTGCCAGCAGCCAACTTCCACAGCCTACCGGGGAGCTGTTTTTT; CDR3aa: CASSQLPQPTGELFF
d_gene: NA; v_gene: TRBV21-1; j_gene: TRBJ2-7; CDR3nt: TGTGCCAGCAGCAACTCGTCCTCCCCCATCGAGCAGTACTTC; CDR3aa: CASSNSSSPIEQYF
d_gene: NA; v_gene: TRBV5-4; j_gene: TRBJ1-5; CDR3nt: TGTGCCAGCAGCTTGGCAGGGGACAATCAGCCCCAGCATTTT; CDR3aa: CASSLAGDNQPQHF
d_gene: TRBD1; v_gene: TRBV6-5; j_gene: TRBJ1-1; CDR3nt: TGTGCCAGCAGTTACACGACAGGGGGCACTGAAGCTTTCTTT; CDR3aa: CASSYTTGGTEAFF
d_gene: NA; v_gene: TRBV23-1; j_gene: TRBJ2-2; CDR3nt: TGCGCCAGCAGTCAATCGTTCCAGGATAGCGGCCCCGGGGAGCTGTTTTTT; CDR3aa: CASSQSFQDSGPGELFF
d_gene: TRBD1; v_gene: TRBV7-8; j_gene: TRBJ2-2; CDR3nt: TGTGCCAGCAGCCCAGGACAGGGGGGCACCGGGGAGCTGTTTTTT; CDR3aa: CASSPGQGGTGELFF
d_gene: NA; v_gene: TRBV18; j_gene: TRBJ2-2; CDR3nt: TGTGCCAGCTCACCAATATTGGTGGACACCGGGGAGCTGTTTTTT; CDR3aa: CASSPILVDTGELFF
d_gene: NA; v_gene: TRBV6-1; j_gene: TRBJ1-5; CDR3nt: TGTGCCAGCAGTGAAAACCCGACAGTTCCCAATCAGCCCCAGCATTTT; CDR3aa: CASSENPTVPNQPQHF
d_gene: NA; v_gene: TRBV28; j_gene: TRBJ1-3; CDR3nt: TGTGCCAGCAAGGAGGGCAGCCCTGGAAACACCATATATTTT; CDR3aa: CASKEGSPGNTIYF
d_gene: NA; v_gene: TRBV6-6; j_gene: TRBJ2-5; CDR3nt: TGTGCCAGCACAGCAGGGGTGTACCAAGAGACCCAGTACTTC; CDR3aa: CASTAGVYQETQYF
d_gene: TRBD1; v_gene: TRBV29-1; j_gene: TRBJ1-5; CDR3nt: TGCAGCGTTGGGACAGGGAATACTCAGCCCCAGCATTTT; CDR3aa: CSVGTGNTQPQHF
d_gene: NA; v_gene: TRBV11-3; j_gene: TRBJ1-1; CDR3nt: TGTGCCGCGCCAGGGTCGGGAGCTTTCTTT; CDR3aa: CAAPGSGAFF
d_gene: NA; v_gene: TRBV2; j_gene: TRBJ2-5; CDR3nt: TGTGCCAGCAGTGAAGGACCGCTGGGGGAGACCCAGTACTTC; CDR3aa: CASSEGPLGETQYF
d_gene: TRBD2; v_gene: TRBV6-5; j_gene: TRBJ2-7; CDR3nt: TGTGCCAGCAGTACCCTGGGAGGGGCAAACTACGAGCAGTACTTC; CDR3aa: CASSTLGGANYEQYF